The next 7 T cell receptor beta chains were all read from a single sample in a study of blood T cell repertoires in COVID-19. Assay: immunoSEQ multiplex PCR; the TCRdb copy retains only in-frame clones and omits some. In the table there are about 250,000 clones, around 85% of which are singletons. The sequenced material came from peripheral blood. Every receptor here comes from a man aged 50 to 59 with active or convalescent COVID-19.

This clone has a single count. The chain combines TRBV19 with TRBJ1-2; D not certain. Trimming took off 5 bases at V and 4 bases at J, with 11 bases between the two ends. CDR3 size: 13 residues. Looked up from germline, CDR1 is LNHDA and CDR2 is SQIVND (reference sequence). The CDR3 DNA sequence: TGTGCCAGTAGTCCCGCCAGTCGCTATGGCTACACCTTC. This encodes CASSPASRYGYTF.

The rearrangement links TRBV27 to TRBJ2-5; TRBD1 matches 11 bases. V was clipped by 5 bases and J by 4 bases; unmatched bases: 6. The length of the CDR3 is 15 residues. Germline V CDR1 and CDR2: MNHEY, SMNVEV (reference sequence). The CDR3 reads CASSDWDRGTETQYF. The CDR3 region has the DNA TGTGCCAGCAGTGACTGGGACAGGGGGACAGAGACCCAGTACTTC.

V and J are TRBV7-9 and TRBJ2-1; TRBD2 aligns across 7 bases. The CDR3 totals 16 residues. V dropped 5 bases and J dropped 3; count of bases not matched to a gene: 10. The germline V gene encodes CDR1 SEHNR and CDR2 FQNEAQ (reference sequence). DNA of the CDR3: TGTGCCAGCAGCCTGACGGGTGCGGGAGACTACAATGAGCAGTTCTTC. It encodes CASSLTGAGDYNEQFF. The full variable domain, with the rest looked up from reference TRBV7-9 and TRBJ2-1, is DTGVSQNPRHKITKRGQNVTFRCDPISEHNRLYWYRQTLGQGPEFLTYFQNEAQLEKSRLLSDRFSAERPKGSFSTLEIQRTEQGDSAMYLCASSLTGAGDYNEQFFGPGTRLTVL.

CDR3 bases: TGTGCCAGCAGCTTCACTAATGAGCAGTTCTTC. Protein: CASSFTNEQFF. V is TRBV11-2 and J is TRBJ2-1; D uncertain. Deletions cut 3 bases from V and 7 bases from J, with 4 bases between. The CDR3 sequence is 11 residues long. CDR1 and CDR2 from the germline V gene are SGHAT and FQNNGV.

The V gene is TRBV9, the J gene TRBJ2-1; D is perhaps TRBD1 (6 bases). The CDR3 spans 12 residues. The V end was cut by 6 bases, the J end by 5 bases, with 9 bases between. Germline V CDR1 and CDR2: SGDLS, YYNGEE. CDR3 residues: CASKGVDNEQFF. The CDR3 DNA reads as TGTGCCAGCAAGGGGGTGGACAATGAGCAGTTCTTC.

This chain uses TRBV5-1 with TRBJ2-3; weak D call: TRBD2 (6 bases). The CDR3 contains 17 residues. The germline V and J ends were trimmed by 0 bases and 1 base, with 15 bases remaining between them. The germline V gene has CDR1 SGHRS and CDR2 YFSETQ. CDR3 region: CASSLEVAWEGTDTQYF. In DNA form, the CDR3 reads TGCGCCAGCAGCTTGGAGGTAGCGTGGGAGGGCACAGATACGCAGTATTTT.

CDR3 sequence reads: CASSGGTSGSKEQYF. The DNA of the CDR3 is TGCGCCAGCAGCGGGGGGACTAGCGGGAGTAAAGAGCAGTACTTC. The chain links TRBV5-1 to TRBJ2-7, with 14 bases aligning to TRBD2. The CDR3 totals 15 residues. Germline V gives CDR1 SGHRS, CDR2 YFSETQ. V lost 4 bases, J lost 7 bases, and 7 bases stayed unmatched.